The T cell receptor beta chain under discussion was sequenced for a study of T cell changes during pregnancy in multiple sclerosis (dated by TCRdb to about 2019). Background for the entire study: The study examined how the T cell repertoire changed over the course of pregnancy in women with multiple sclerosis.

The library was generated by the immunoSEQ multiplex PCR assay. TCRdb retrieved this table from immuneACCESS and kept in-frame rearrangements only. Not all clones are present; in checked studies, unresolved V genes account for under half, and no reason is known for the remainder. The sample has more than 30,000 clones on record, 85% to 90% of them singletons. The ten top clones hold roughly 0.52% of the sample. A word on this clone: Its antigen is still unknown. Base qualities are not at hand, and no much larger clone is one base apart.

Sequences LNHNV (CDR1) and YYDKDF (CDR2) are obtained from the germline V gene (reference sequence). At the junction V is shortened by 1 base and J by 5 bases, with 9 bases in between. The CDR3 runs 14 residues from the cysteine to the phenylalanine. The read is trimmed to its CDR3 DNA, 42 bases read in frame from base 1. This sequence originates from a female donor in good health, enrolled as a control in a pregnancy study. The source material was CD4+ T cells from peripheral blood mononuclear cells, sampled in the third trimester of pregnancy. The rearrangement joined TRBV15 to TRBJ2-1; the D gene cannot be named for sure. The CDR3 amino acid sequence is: CATSRAPGDNEQFF. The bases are TGTGCCACCAGCAGAGCCCCAGGCGACAATGAGCAGTTCTTC.